This TCR beta chain comes out of a study of cytomegalovirus exposure and HLA in healthy donors. Looking at the study overall: Within the Caucasian-associated ancestry cluster were under 85% of the approximately 400 genotyped donors.

The PCR made use of 60 Vbeta and 13 Jbeta primers. Measured with immunoSEQ multiplex PCR; TCRdb has only the in-frame clones, and not every one. The repertoire holds over 150,000 clones, with 79% as singletons. After removal of 3 bases from V and 12 bases from J, the junction contained 11 bases not matched to a gene. The CDR3 covers 15 residues. In germline, CDR1 is LNHDA, CDR2 SQIVND (reference sequence). This clone was seen once. The donors, nominally healthy at sampling, likely had unrecorded immune exposures. Sequencing was done on a sample of PBMCs. The gene calls are TRBV19 and TRBJ2-4, with 10 bases matching TRBD1. This TCR came from a man aged 40-49 years in good health and CMV-seronegative. CDR3 coding DNA: TGTGCCAGTAGTATTAGCGGGACAGGGGTAGACAGTCAGTACTTC. This translates into CASSISGTGVDSQYF. The whole variable domain, filled in from reference TRBV19 and TRBJ2-4, reads DGGITQSPKYLFRKEGQNVTLSCEQNLNHDAMYWYRQDPGQGLRLIYYSQIVNDFQKGDIAEGYSVSREKKESFPLTVTSAQKNPTAFYLCASSISGTGVDSQYFGAGTRLSVL.